This is a list of T cell receptor beta chains from one sample in a study of long-term antiretroviral therapy in people with HIV. TCRdb keeps only in-frame clones here, not all; method: immunoSEQ multiplex PCR. Of some 24,000 clones in the sample, under 90% are singletons; the top ten hold 15% to 20%. The input for sequencing was unsorted PBMCs, taken at the start of antiretroviral therapy, before treatment. The origin of the receptors is a young woman with HIV. Both conserved end residues are part of each CDR3.

V	J	CDR3
TRBV7-9	TRBJ2-4	CASSPPTENIQYF
TRBV7-6	TRBJ2-3	CASSLESGPRHSTDTQYF
TRBV2	TRBJ2-7	CASSEERESYEQYF
TRBV6-6	TRBJ2-7	CASSLSVGRDYEQYF
TRBV10-3	TRBJ1-6	CAISAGLYNSPLHF
TRBV5-1	TRBJ1-3	CASSFLGDSGNTIYF
TRBV6-5	TRBJ2-3	CASRRGGQGDTQYF
TRBV29-1	TRBJ2-5	CSVNRETQYF
TRBV15	TRBJ1-2	CATSRDPGRNYGYTF
TRBV6-6	TRBJ2-1	CASSYSMTGSRNEQFF
TRBV6-6	TRBJ1-2	CASSSDRIYGYTF
TRBV21-1	TRBJ1-1	CASIEGMNTEAFF
TRBV27	TRBJ2-1	CASSPLEGAEQFF
TRBV19	TRBJ1-5	CASSMALGLNQPQHF
TRBV2	TRBJ1-1	CASSGQGNTEAFF
TRBV28	TRBJ2-7	CASSPLKAGGREQYF
TRBV20-1	TRBJ1-1	CTQGVNTEAFF
TRBV18	TRBJ2-1	CASSPPVGYNEQFF
TRBV5-8	TRBJ1-4	CASSQGQGSATNEKLFF
TRBV5-1	TRBJ2-1	CASSGADRGGYNEQFF
TRBV15	TRBJ2-1	CATSRDTGGRNEQFF
TRBV6-5	TRBJ2-3	CASSFGTRADTQYF
TRBV4-2	TRBJ1-5	CASSQETGGGNQPQHF
TRBV7-9	TRBJ1-4	CASSRTGGGPNEKLFF
TRBV6-5	TRBJ1-5	CASSKEGTYQPQHF
TRBV27	TRBJ1-5	CASRNWGEGQPQHF
TRBV18	TRBJ1-5	CASSPNLLDPTYGNQPQHF
TRBV6-1	TRBJ1-1	CASSESQGVKNEAFF
TRBV5-1	TRBJ2-3	CASSTAGRGTDTQYF
TRBV2	TRBJ1-1	CASSSWTGVNTEAFF
TRBV7-7	TRBJ1-1	CASSLEQGSEAFF
TRBV7-2	TRBJ1-1	CASSPGWALTEAFF
TRBV7-2	TRBJ2-2	CASSLGLAGVLTGELFF
TRBV6-5	TRBJ1-2	CASRGGLGGYGYTF
TRBV19	TRBJ1-2	CASSPFGGLVVF
TRBV6-5	TRBJ1-1	CASSRTGPNTEAFF
TRBV6-5	TRBJ1-4	CATSRTGGVWEKLFF
TRBV5-3	TRBJ2-7	CARSLDRGLEQYF
TRBV6-1	TRBJ1-3	CASSEDRWSGNTIYF
TRBV5-5	TRBJ2-5	CASSLEGSEEETQYF
TRBV4-3	TRBJ1-3	CASSQDTTDRNTIYF